The 27 T cell receptor beta chains below all came from one sample that was sequenced in a study of blood T cell repertoires in COVID-19. The data were produced by immunoSEQ multiplex PCR, yet TCRdb's version contains in-frame clones alone and is incomplete. The sample has 500,000 or so clones; around 90% are singletons. The sample consisted of PBMCs or T cells enriched from blood (not recorded which). These receptors were taken from a woman younger than 30 who had recovered from COVID-19.

The chain combines TRBV5-8 with TRBJ2-5, with TRBD2 matching 7 bases. V was pared by 0 bases and J by 1 base, with 12 bases of the junction left unmatched. The CDR3 spans 18 residues. The germline V gene has CDR1 SGHTS and CDR2 YDEGEE. DNA for the CDR3: TGTGCCAGCAGCTTGGTAGCTGGGTCTGGCGGGGGCCAAGAGACCCAGTACTTC. Protein product: CASSLVAGSGGGQETQYF.

The chain uses TRBV5-1 and TRBJ1-2; D not resolved. Between the trimmed V and J ends, which lost 4 bases and 2 bases, there was a span of 12 bases. The CDR3 loop spans 14 amino acids. The germline gives CDR1 SGHRS, CDR2 YFSETQ. The DNA for the CDR3 is TGCGCCAGCAGCCCCGACACGACAAACTATGGCTACACCTTC. It yields the protein CASSPDTTNYGYTF.

The chain is built from TRBV6-5 and TRBJ1-1, with TRBD1 identical over 7 bases. V dropped 6 bases and J dropped 7; count of bases not matched to a gene: 11. Per the germline V gene, CDR1 is MNHEY and CDR2 is SVGAGI. The CDR3 runs to 14 residues. The CDR3 here is CASSPTTGAGEAFF. The CDR3 DNA sequence: TGTGCCAGCAGCCCAACTACAGGGGCGGGTGAAGCTTTCTTT.

The chain uses TRBV5-1 and TRBJ1-3; D is undetermined. The germline V gene has CDR1 SGHRS and CDR2 YFSETQ. The CDR3 contains 16 residues. V was shortened by 1 base and J by 3 bases, with 14 bases between the two germline ends. The CDR3 sequence is CASSLSGSGRGNTIYF. The CDR3 DNA follows: TGCGCCAGCAGCTTGTCAGGTTCTGGTCGTGGAAACACCATATATTTT.

V is TRBV7-8 and J is TRBJ1-1, with a possible D match to TRBD1 (5 bases). There are 15 residues in the CDR3. CDR1 and CDR2 (germline): SGHVS, FQNEAQ. V lost 1 base to trimming and J lost 8 bases, with 17 bases between them. CDR3 region: CASSLDPQQGPEAFF. DNA for the CDR3: TGTGCCAGCAGCTTAGACCCCCAGCAGGGCCCGGAAGCTTTCTTT.

The genes are TRBV4-1 and TRBJ1-1; D perhaps matches TRBD1 (5 bases). There are 14 residues in the CDR3. V lost 3 bases, J lost 4 bases, and 12 bases lay in between. Germline values: CDR1 MGHRA, CDR2 YSYEKL. CDR3 loop: CASSHPGLTTEAFF. In nucleotides, the CDR3 is TGCGCCAGCAGCCACCCAGGGCTGACCACTGAAGCTTTCTTT.

The gene calls are TRBV5-1 and TRBJ1-6; TRBD1 might be the D (5 bases). Trimming shortened V by 2 bases and J by 10 bases, and 13 bases separated the two germline ends. The CDR3 consists of 14 residues. Germline lookup yields CDR1 SGHRS and CDR2 YFSETQ. The CDR3 is CASSFEGVDSPLHF. The CDR3 nucleotides read TGCGCCAGCAGCTTTGAAGGGGTAGACTCACCCCTCCACTTT.

The chain links TRBV5-1 to TRBJ1-4; D remains unclear. Germline V gene lookup returns CDR1 SGHRS and CDR2 YFSETQ. This CDR3 region has 13 residues. The ends were cut back, 0 bases at V and 4 bases at J, with 4 bases in the middle. CDR3 sequence: CASSLARNEKLFF. The CDR3 DNA reads TGCGCCAGCAGCTTGGCCCGTAATGAAAAACTGTTTTTT.

The chain recombines TRBV19 with TRBJ1-5, with D perhaps matching TRBD1 (5 bases). Germline CDR1 and CDR2: LNHDA and SQIVND (reference sequence). Trimming pared 5 bases from V and 1 base from J, leaving 12 bases between. The CDR3 loop spans 15 amino acids. The CDR3 DNA sequence: TGTGCCAGTAGTGGGGGGGACGGGAGCAATCAGCCCCAGCATTTT. It is translated as CASSGGDGSNQPQHF.

The chain employs TRBV10-2 and TRBJ2-5, with 12 bases matching TRBD2. Germline CDR1 is WSHSY and CDR2 is SAAADI. The V and J ends lost 0 bases and 3 bases, in that order; junction bases with no gene match: 5. The CDR3 spans 17 residues. The CDR3 is CASSESRLAGVEETQYF. The CDR3 region has the DNA TGCGCCAGCAGTGAGTCGAGACTAGCGGGGGTCGAAGAGACCCAGTACTTC.

This clone was seen once. The V call is TRBV5-4, the J call TRBJ1-2; 7 positions agree with TRBD1. The CDR3 has 15 residues. Trimming removed 6 bases from V and 8 bases from J; junction bases left unmatched: 16. CDR1 and CDR2 from the germline V gene are SGHNT and YYREEE (reference sequence). As DNA, the CDR3 is TGTGCCAGCAAGTTGACAGGGCAAGGGGGCGACGGCTACACCTTC. Protein: CASKLTGQGGDGYTF. Combining the CDR3 with reference TRBV5-4 and TRBJ1-2 gives the whole variable domain ETGVTQSPTHLIKTRGQQVTLRCSSQSGHNTVSWYQQALGQGPQFIFQYYREEENGRGNFPPRFSGLQFPNYSSELNVNALELDDSALYLCASKLTGQGGDGYTFGSGTRLTVV.

The chain is built from TRBV30 and TRBJ1-2, with D tentatively TRBD1 (5 bases). This CDR3 region has 15 residues. Germline lookup yields CDR1 GTSNPN and CDR2 SVGIG (reference sequence). V dropped 1 base and J dropped 0 bases, with 12 bases sitting between them. The CDR3 protein is CAWSAEGWANYGYTF. The CDR3 DNA is TGTGCCTGGAGTGCGGAGGGGTGGGCTAACTATGGCTACACCTTC.

The rearrangement joins TRBV7-8 to TRBJ1-2; the D gene is possibly TRBD1 (6 bases). CDR3 length: 14 amino acids. Germline V gene lookup returns CDR1 SGHVS and CDR2 FQNEAQ. Deletions cut 2 bases from V and 7 bases from J, with 14 bases between. The CDR3 DNA reads as TGTGCCAGCAGCTTAAATACAGGGCCCATTGGCTACACCTTC. It is translated as CASSLNTGPIGYTF.

This chain links TRBV11-2 with TRBJ1-1; D is ambiguous. CDR3 length: 15 residues. Per germline, CDR1 SGHAT and CDR2 FQNNGV. V lost 2 bases, J lost 4 bases, and 14 bases lay in between. The CDR3 sequence is CASSLSSGKATEAFF. The CDR3 coding sequence is TGTGCCAGCAGCTTATCCTCCGGTAAAGCCACTGAAGCTTTCTTT.

The J gene is TRBJ1-3, the V gene TRBV15; D gene ambiguous. Germline assignment: CDR1 LNHNV and CDR2 YYDKDF (reference sequence). The CDR3 covers 15 residues. The V and J ends lost 0 bases and 0 bases respectively, with 6 bases between them. CDR3 sequence: CATSRDSFSGNTIYF. The CDR3, as DNA: TGTGCCACCAGCAGAGATAGCTTCTCTGGAAACACCATATATTTT.

The chain uses TRBV7-2 and TRBJ2-5; D is perhaps TRBD1 (6 bases). The ends were cut back, 5 bases at V and 4 bases at J, with 14 bases in the middle. The germline CDR1 and CDR2 sequences are SGHTA and FQGNSA. This CDR3 spans 14 amino acids. The CDR3 coding sequence is TGTGCCAGCAGCGCCCGACAGGACCGAGAGACCCAGTACTTC. Residues: CASSARQDRETQYF.

CDR3 in amino acids: CASRSDRERAFF. The CDR3 bases are TGTGCCAGCAGGTCGGACAGGGAACGAGCTTTCTTT. The V gene is TRBV12-3 or TRBV12-4, the J gene TRBJ1-1, with 8 positions matching TRBD1. The CDR3 sequence is 12 residues long. The J segment lost 10 bases and the V segment lost 6 bases, leaving 7 bases of the junction unmatched.

This rearrangement joins TRBV14 to TRBJ2-3; 8 bases map to TRBD1. Germline V lookup: CDR1 SGHDN, CDR2 FVKESK. V trimming: 0 bases; J trimming: 0 bases; junction bases outside the gene matches: 5. The length of the CDR3 is 17 residues. The CDR3 region is CASSQDRWDRSTDTQYF. For the CDR3, the DNA is TGTGCCAGCAGCCAAGATAGATGGGACAGGAGCACAGATACGCAGTATTTT.

CDR3 sequence reads: CASRGQPSFSEQFF. The CDR3 nucleotides read TGTGCCAGCAGGGGACAGCCTTCATTCTCGGAGCAGTTCTTC. V gene TRBV2 combines with J gene TRBJ2-1, with 7 bases aligning to TRBD1. The germline gives CDR1 SNHLY, CDR2 FYNNEI. The CDR3 spans 14 residues. V was clipped by 6 bases and J by 10 bases; unmatched bases: 12. Filled out from reference TRBV2 and TRBJ2-1, the complete variable domain reads EPEVTQTPSHQVTQMGQEVILRCVPISNHLYFYWYRQILGQKVEFLVSFYNNEISEKSEIFDDQFSVERPDGSNFTLKIRSTKLEDSAMYFCASRGQPSFSEQFFGPGTRLTVL.

The chain has TRBV18 and TRBJ1-2; 10 bases fit TRBD1. Germline V gene sequence: CDR1 KGHSH, CDR2 LQKENI. Trimming took 2 bases from V and 0 from J; bases not matched to a gene: 0. The CDR3 has 15 residues. The chain's CDR3 is CASSPGTGANYGYTF. In nucleotides, the CDR3 is TGTGCCAGCTCACCAGGGACAGGGGCTAACTATGGCTACACCTTC.

V usage is TRBV25-1 and J usage is TRBJ1-1; 9 bases are a match to TRBD1. This CDR3 is built from 15 residues. From germline, CDR1 is MGHDK and CDR2 SYGVNS. V shed 2 bases and J 1 base; nucleotides not matched to a gene: 2. The CDR3 DNA follows: TGTGCCAGCAGTGAAACAGGGGGCGAGAACACTGAAGCTTTCTTT. Translated, it gives CASSETGGENTEAFF.

V and J are TRBV19 and TRBJ2-2; D gene unclear. The V end lost 6 bases, the J end lost 5 bases, and 7 bases lay between the germline ends. Germline CDR1 LNHDA, CDR2 SQIVND (reference sequence). CDR3 length: 12 amino acids. CDR3 in DNA: TGTGCCAGTAGGTCTAGGACCGGGGAGCTGTTTTTT. This encodes CASRSRTGELFF.

This rearrangement joins TRBV7-2 to TRBJ1-3; D is possibly TRBD1 (6 bases). This CDR3 contains 17 residues. Germline lookup yields CDR1 SGHTA and CDR2 FQGNSA. V was clipped by 2 bases and J by 1 base, with 15 bases between them. DNA for the CDR3: TGTGCCAGCAGCTTAAGCGGGGGCGCCGAATCTGGAAACACCATATATTTT. Encoded protein: CASSLSGGAESGNTIYF. Combining the CDR3 with reference TRBV7-2 and TRBJ1-3 gives the whole variable domain GAGVSQSPSNKVTEKGKDVELRCDPISGHTALYWYRQSLGQGLEFLIYFQGNSAPDKSGLPSDRFSAERTGGSVSTLTIQRTQQEDSAVYLCASSLSGGAESGNTIYFGEGSWLTVV.

The V gene is TRBV19, the J gene TRBJ2-1, with a possible D match to TRBD2 (7 bases). The germline CDR1 and CDR2 sequences are LNHDA and SQIVND (reference sequence). V lost 11 bases to trimming and J lost 2 bases, with 16 bases between them. The CDR3 covers 14 residues. CDR3 in DNA: TGTGCCCCAATAGGGGGGGGGCCCTACAATGAGCAGTTCTTC. It codes for CAPIGGGPYNEQFF.

The chain recombines TRBV27 with TRBJ1-1; 12 nucleotides match TRBD1. Losses at the gene ends were 6 bases for V and 5 bases for J; bases not matched to a gene: 10. The length of the CDR3 is 16 residues. CDR1 and CDR2 from the germline V gene are MNHEY and SMNVEV (reference sequence). The CDR3 reads CASRRGQGAFGTEAFF. CDR3 in DNA: TGTGCCAGCAGACGGGGACAGGGGGCGTTCGGGACTGAAGCTTTCTTT.

The rearrangement joins TRBV7-8 to TRBJ1-5; perhaps TRBD1 as D (6 bases). The V and J ends lost 4 bases and 5 bases respectively, with 15 bases between them. The length of the CDR3 is 15 residues. CDR1 SGHVS and CDR2 FQNEAQ come from the germline V gene. The CDR3 DNA reads as TGTGCCAGCAGCTCGTTAGGAGAGGGGGATCAGCCCCAGCATTTT. Its protein product is CASSSLGEGDQPQHF.

The V and J genes are TRBV19 and TRBJ1-2; D is unclear. Germline V gene data show CDR1 as LNHDA and CDR2 as SQIVND (reference sequence). The CDR3 is 16 residues long. Between the trimmed V and J ends, which lost 7 bases and 1 base, there was a span of 19 bases. The CDR3 nucleotides read TGTGCCAGTAAGATAGCGCGGGAGGAATATAACTATGGCTACACCTTC. Its protein is CASKIAREEYNYGYTF.